This T cell receptor (beta chain) was found in a study of blood T cell repertoires in COVID-19 (dated by TCRdb to about 2020). Turning to the overall study: Collaborator samples came from the United States, Italy and Spain and covered acute and convalescent phases of COVID-19. The material from the prospective study consisted of cDNA or gDNA derived from T cells, B-cell-depleted T cells, or PBMCs. The dataset comprised deeply sampled blood TCRbeta repertoires from subjects exposed to, actively infected with, or recovered from COVID-19. The repertoires were released in a freely available public database meant as a resource for research on the immune response to SARS-CoV-2. The samples were drawn from the first 160 participants of the ongoing ImmuneRACE study and from under 1,500 subjects provided by 6 global collaborators. The sample metadata nearly always contained a de-identified subject ID, COVID-19 status, age in years and sex. Where available, HLA class I and class II types were taken from metadata supplied by the sample provider and were not determined by assay-based typing.

The collaborating institutions used their own protocols to collect whole blood in K2EDTA tubes. For TCRbeta analysis, collaborator samples were shipped as frozen whole blood, as isolated PBMCs, or as DNA extracted from either sample type. Concerning this clone itself: No cognate antigen has been identified for it. Per-base qualities were not stored, and no clone one base away is much larger.

TCRbeta CDR3 regions were amplified from genomic DNA by means of the immunoSEQ Assay, a bias-controlled multiplex PCR. The authors processed their data as follows. Within the assay, amplification of reference gene primers was used to estimate how many nucleated cells each sample contained. Sequence reads were collapsed and filtered to measure the absolute abundance of every unique TCRbeta CDR3 rearrangement. For each sample, productive Simpson clonality was calculated as the square root of Simpson's diversity index across productive rearrangements. The immuneACCESS repertoire file appears here via TCRdb, limited to in-frame rearrangements. These files lack a portion of the clones; in checked studies, under half of the deficit traces to unresolved V genes, and the cause of the others is not known. Clone size and V and J calls were adopted from that table, with D and trimming inferred from the DNA. A total of approximately 31,000 clones appear in this sample, approximately 89% of them only once. Approximately 30% of the sample belongs to the ten largest clones.

Overall study outcomes, separate from this receptor: The quantity of clinical and demographic metadata differed by source and by participant and was supplied without curation.

The CDR3 measures 13 amino acids from cysteine to phenylalanine. This entry keeps only the CDR3 DNA: 39 bases, framed from base 1. Trimming accounts for 0 bases at V and 10 bases at J, while the number of junction bases matched to no gene is 4. The germline V gene specifies KGHSH as CDR1 and LQKENI as CDR2. Material for sequencing was peripheral blood. This receptor was obtained from a man older than 75 with acute or convalescent COVID-19. The rearranged segments are TRBV18 and TRBJ1-1; 8 nucleotides in the junction match TRBD1. The DNA sequence reads TGTGCCAGCTCACCACCAGGGACAGGTGGAGCTTTCTTT. Translation gives CASSPPGTGGAFF.